Described below is a single T cell receptor beta chain sequence and its context. What supplied the PBMCs was about 10 ml of fresh peripheral blood. This sample is part of a study of Graves' ophthalmopathy and Graves' hyperthyroidism. RNA served as the template for amplifying TCR beta CDR3 regions. HTBI primers were used in a first-round RT-PCR, which preceded a second-round multiplex PCR. TCRdb redid the calling of the multiplex PCR reads with MiXCR, one entry per CDR3 protein. The sample holds 400,000 to 500,000 distinct CDR3 sequences, around 20% seen once. The source of this sequence is a young woman with stable Graves' hyperthyroidism. Sequenced input: peripheral blood.

The CDR3 loop is CSASLPPSEQYF. As DNA, the CDR3 is TGCAGTGCTAGCCTTCCCCCGAGTGAGCAGTACTTC. The genes are TRBV20-1 and TRBJ2-7; D is ambiguous. V gave up 3 bases and J gave up 7 bases, with 13 bases separating them. This CDR3 contains 12 residues. The germline V gene encodes CDR1 DFQATT and CDR2 SNEGSKA (reference sequence).